This TCR beta chain was sequenced during a study of cytomegalovirus exposure and HLA in healthy donors. Study-wide background: Membership in the Caucasian-associated ancestry cluster was found for approximately 85% of 398 genotyped donors. Regarding the study as a whole: For TCR beta chains, V- and J-gene trimming was later linked to a missense DCLRE1C variant.

Points on this clone: What it binds is unknown.

The CDR3 has 15 amino acids. Germline loops: CDR1 SGHTA, CDR2 FQGNSA. The germline V and J ends were trimmed by 1 base and 0 bases, with 7 bases remaining between them. PCR used 60 Vbeta primers and 13 Jbeta primers. Measured with immunoSEQ multiplex PCR; TCRdb has only the in-frame clones, and not every one. The table lists more than 110,000 clones, about 80% of them singletons. Sequenced sample: PBMCs. The clonotype was recovered from a male donor in good health and CMV-seropositive. The chain has TRBV7-2 and TRBJ2-1; D unresolved. DNA of the CDR3: TGTGCCAGCAGCTTAGAGACGGGCTCCTACAATGAGCAGTTCTTC. Its protein product is CASSLETGSYNEQFF.